Below are 18 T cell receptor beta chains sequenced from a single sample in a study of response to subunit inactivated influenza vaccine. TCRdb called the RT-PCR reads again in MiXCR, with one record for every CDR3 protein. The sample lists about 700,000 distinct CDR3 sequences; about 15% were seen once. Sample: PBMCs from blood, taken approximately 15 days before vaccination. The receptors come from a man aged 50 to 59 who received an inactivated influenza vaccine.

In the case of this clonotype: One end of the junction varies from germline; a read error may be responsible. The gene calls are TRBV7-3 and TRBJ1-5, with 7 bases aligning to TRBD1. Germline loops: CDR1 SGHTA, CDR2 FQGTGA. The CDR3 runs to 13 residues. The CDR3 spells CASSLREGQPQAF. In nucleotides, the CDR3 is TGTGCCAGCAGCTTAAGGGAGGGACAGCCCCAAGCTTTT.

This clonotype was found a few times. The chain combines TRBV6-5 with TRBJ2-3; 10 bases are a match to TRBD2. V lost 3 bases, J lost 2 bases, and 8 bases stayed unmatched. The length of the CDR3 is 17 residues. Germline CDR1 is MNHEY and CDR2 is SVGAGI. The CDR3 loop is CASSYSTSGEDTDTQYF. The CDR3 coding sequence is TGTGCCAGCAGTTATAGTACTAGCGGGGAAGACACAGATACGCAGTATTTT.

Written as DNA, the CDR3 is TGTGCCAGCAGCTTAGTCTACCAGGGGGCCGGTGGCTACACCTTC. Protein product: CASSLVYQGAGGYTF. The J gene is TRBJ1-2, the V gene TRBV11-3, with 8 bases that match TRBD1. V was pared by 1 base and J by 7 bases, with 8 bases of the junction left unmatched. The CDR3 has 15 amino acids. CDR1 SGHNT and CDR2 YENEEA come from the germline V gene.

This clonotype has at least ten counts. This rearrangement joins TRBV12-3 or TRBV12-4 to TRBJ2-3; 8 nucleotides match TRBD2. The CDR3 contains 17 residues. V dropped 2 bases and J dropped 5; count of bases not matched to a gene: 12. CDR3 sequence: CASSLWPRGGIVDTQYF. The CDR3 coding sequence is TGTGCCAGCAGTTTATGGCCTCGCGGGGGGATAGTAGATACGCAGTATTTT.

A remark on this clonotype: The junction does not match germline at one end; this may be a read error. The V call is TRBV6-5, the J call TRBJ2-5, with 12 bases matching TRBD2. The CDR3 consists of 17 residues. Per germline, CDR1 MNHEY and CDR2 SVGAGI. DNA of the CDR3: TGTGCCAGCAGTTACTCGTTACTAGCGGGAGGTGGGGAGACCCATTACTTC. Translating gives CASSYSLLAGGGETHYF.

There are a few counts of this clonotype. V usage is TRBV10-3 and J usage is TRBJ2-7; 11 nucleotides agree with TRBD1. Per germline, CDR1 ENHRY and CDR2 SYGVKD. The CDR3 consists of 17 residues. V gave up 3 bases and J gave up 4 bases; unmatched junction bases: 11. CDR3 residues: CAISDPRGQGARYEQYF. In DNA form, the CDR3 reads TGTGCCATCAGTGACCCTCGAGGACAGGGGGCGCGATACGAGCAGTACTTC.

This clonotype was counted ten times or more. The CDR3 here is CASSFRDRPHEQYF. In DNA, the CDR3 is TGTGCCAGCAGTTTCCGGGATCGCCCCCACGAGCAGTACTTC. V is TRBV12-3 or TRBV12-4 and J is TRBJ2-7; a weak D match, TRBD2 (5 bases). The CDR3 length is 14 residues. Trimming removed 3 bases from V and 5 bases from J, with 14 bases in between.

This clonotype occurred a few times. The chain carries TRBV5-1 and TRBJ2-1; 7 bases map to TRBD1. The germline V gene has CDR1 SGHRS and CDR2 YFSETQ. The CDR3 runs 15 residues. The junction had 8 bases not matched to a gene; V was cut back by 0 bases and J by 8 bases. CDR3 coding DNA: TGCGCCAGCAGCTTGGCCTCAGGGGGATCGGATGAGCAGTTCTTC. It translates to CASSLASGGSDEQFF. Combining the CDR3 with reference TRBV5-1 and TRBJ2-1 gives the whole variable domain KAGVTQTPRYLIKTRGQQVTLSCSPISGHRSVSWYQQTPGQGLQFLFEYFSETQRNKGNFPGRFSGRQFSNSRSEMNVSTLELGDSALYLCASSLASGGSDEQFFGPGTRLTVL.

This clonotype was recorded at least ten times. The rearrangement uses TRBV3-1 and TRBJ2-2; D tentatively reads TRBD1 or TRBD2 (5 bases each). V gave up 3 bases and J gave up 3 bases, with 14 bases separating them. Germline loops: CDR1 LGHDT, CDR2 YNNKEL (reference sequence). CDR3 length equals 16 residues. The CDR3 bases are TGTGCCAGCAGCCAGACACCTGGGGGACACACCGGGGAGCTGTTTTTT. This sequence encodes CASSQTPGGHTGELFF.

This clonotype has just a few counts. The J gene is TRBJ2-1, the V gene TRBV29-1, with 10 bases identical to TRBD1. The CDR3 loop spans 14 amino acids. CDR1 is SQVTM and CDR2 is ANQGSEA in the germline V gene. Losses at the gene ends were 5 bases for V and 6 bases for J; bases not matched to a gene: 7. CDR3 sequence: CSVTGTGEVNEQFF. CDR3 nucleotide sequence: TGCAGCGTTACGGGGACAGGGGAGGTCAATGAGCAGTTCTTC.

CDR3 bases: TGCAGTGCTAGAGATTTGGTGGGAAACTACAATGAGCAGTTCTTC. Amino acid sequence: CSARDLVGNYNEQFF. The gene calls are TRBV20-1 and TRBJ2-1; D unresolved. Germline CDR1 DFQATT, CDR2 SNEGSKA (reference sequence). The CDR3 consists of 15 residues. V was shortened by 0 bases and J by 3 bases, with 12 bases between the two germline ends.

This clonotype was picked up many times. The chain carries TRBV5-1 and TRBJ1-5, with a possible D match to TRBD1 (5 bases). V lost 7 bases and J 3 bases, leaving 11 bases between the germline ends. CDR1 is SGHRS, CDR2 YFSETQ, per germline. The CDR3 runs 13 residues. The CDR3 spells CASGQGPNQPQHF. In DNA form, the CDR3 reads TGCGCCAGCGGCCAGGGTCCCAATCAGCCCCAGCATTTT.

This clonotype was found many times. This sequence joins TRBV18 and TRBJ1-1, with TRBD1 matching over 8 bases. V shed 6 bases, J shed 2 bases, and the junction held 5 bases outside the gene matches. CDR1 and CDR2 from the germline V gene are KGHSH and LQKENI. The CDR3 spans 14 residues. Here the CDR3 reads CASSEDRANTEAFF. The CDR3 DNA follows: TGTGCCAGCTCCGAGGACAGGGCTAACACTGAAGCTTTCTTT.

This clonotype was detected only a few times. J is TRBJ2-7 and V is TRBV6-2 or TRBV6-3; maybe TRBD2 (5 bases). The CDR3 totals 14 residues. Deletions cut 7 bases from V and 2 bases from J, with 15 bases between. The germline gives CDR1 MNHEY, CDR2 SVGEGT. The CDR3 loop reads CASISRAGTYEQYF. The CDR3 DNA reads TGTGCCAGCATCTCACGGGCGGGTACCTACGAGCAGTACTTC.

The chain couples TRBV20-1 to TRBJ2-3; 14 bases match TRBD2. Germline V gives CDR1 DFQATT, CDR2 SNEGSKA (reference sequence). V lost 3 bases and J lost 5; bases outside the gene matches: 4. CDR3 length: 15 residues. DNA of the CDR3: TGCAGTGCTAGGACTAGCGGGGGGGCCGGAGATACGCAGTATTTT. Translated: CSARTSGGAGDTQYF.

This clonotype has a count of ten or more. This sequence joins TRBV4-2 and TRBJ2-4; D gene unclear. The CDR3 loop spans 17 amino acids. The germline CDR1 and CDR2 sequences are LGHNA and YNFKEQ. V was clipped by 0 bases and J by 0 bases, with 12 bases between them. The CDR3 protein is CASSQDPRPIAKNIQYF. The CDR3 nucleotides read TGTGCCAGCAGCCAAGACCCCCGCCCAATAGCCAAAAACATTCAGTACTTC.

The V call is TRBV20-1, the J call TRBJ1-1, with D tentatively TRBD1 (5 bases). This CDR3 is built from 12 residues. Germline-derived CDR1 and CDR2 are DFQATT and SNEGSKA (reference sequence). Trimming removed 4 bases from V and 4 bases from J, with 10 bases in between. CDR3 amino acids: CSATDSSTEAFF. The DNA for the CDR3 is TGCAGTGCTACAGACAGCAGCACTGAAGCTTTCTTT.

This clonotype was seen a few times. The chain recombines TRBV18 with TRBJ2-2; D not resolved. CDR1 and CDR2 (germline): KGHSH, LQKENI. The V and J ends lost 7 bases and 1 base respectively, with 7 bases between them. The length of the CDR3 is 13 residues. CDR3: CASCDLNTGELFF. The DNA of the CDR3 is TGTGCCAGCTGCGACTTGAACACCGGGGAGCTGTTTTTT.